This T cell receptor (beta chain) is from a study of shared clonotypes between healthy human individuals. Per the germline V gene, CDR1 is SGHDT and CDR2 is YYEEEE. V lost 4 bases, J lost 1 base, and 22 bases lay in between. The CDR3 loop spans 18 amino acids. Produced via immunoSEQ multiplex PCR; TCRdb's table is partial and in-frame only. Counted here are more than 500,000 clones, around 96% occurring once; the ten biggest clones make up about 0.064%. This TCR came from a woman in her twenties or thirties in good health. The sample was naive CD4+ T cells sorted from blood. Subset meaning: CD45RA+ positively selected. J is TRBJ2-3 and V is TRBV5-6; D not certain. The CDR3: CASSHPGLGQRRTDTQYF. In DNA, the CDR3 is TGTGCCAGCAGCCACCCCGGGTTAGGGCAGAGACGCACAGATACGCAGTATTTT.